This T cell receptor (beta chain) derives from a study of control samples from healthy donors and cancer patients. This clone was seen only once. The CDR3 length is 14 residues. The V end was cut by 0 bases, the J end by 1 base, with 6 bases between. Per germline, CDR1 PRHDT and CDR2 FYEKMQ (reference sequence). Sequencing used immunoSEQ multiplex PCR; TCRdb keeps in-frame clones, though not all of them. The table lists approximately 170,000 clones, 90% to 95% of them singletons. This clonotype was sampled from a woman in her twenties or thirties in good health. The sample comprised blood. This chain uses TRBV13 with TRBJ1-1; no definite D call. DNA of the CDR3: TGTGCCAGCAGCTTAGGCCGGGAGAACACTGAAGCTTTCTTT. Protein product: CASSLGRENTEAFF.